This T cell receptor (beta chain) derives from a study of human T cells and chemical hapten exposure. V lost 5 bases, J lost 3 bases, and 4 bases stayed unmatched. This CDR3 comprises 13 residues. Germline CDR1 and CDR2: MNHEY and SVGAGI. As to time point: patch test 3, about 24 weeks after DPC sensitization. The sample's treatment: therapeutic diphenylcyclopropenone sensitization with weekly scalp DPC. TCRdb re-analysed the RACE reads in MiXCR, keeping a single row per CDR3 protein. The sample includes roughly 100,000 distinct CDR3 sequences, 30% to 35% of them seen just once. A few counts support this clonotype.

The sequence was obtained from a man aged 40-49 years with alopecia areata. Some clones in this sample may be carry-over from other donors' samples. This material consisted of whole blood, taken in connection with sensitization to the hapten diphenylcyclopropenone (DPC). The chain combines TRBV6-5 with TRBJ2-7; 7 positions agree with TRBD1. CDR3 region: CASSQDRRYEQYV. CDR3 coding DNA: TGTGCCAGCAGTCAGGACAGGCGCTACGAGCAGTACGTC.